These T cell receptor beta chains were read from a single sample in a study of T cells after yellow fever vaccination. Each CDR3 protein is one row after TCRdb ran MiXCR on the 5' RACE reads. The sample carries hundreds of thousands of distinct CDR3 sequences, around 3.9% recorded once. Material: PBMCs, obtained on the day of the yellow fever booster vaccination. These receptors came from a young man who received the YFV17D yellow fever vaccine. CDR3s include the opening cysteine and the closing phenylalanine or tryptophan.

>TRBJ1-2|TRBV4-3
CASSQEWTSNYGYTF
>TRBJ1-3|TRBV4-3
CASSSTRGYGNTIYF
>TRBJ2-3|TRBV12-3/TRBV12-4
CASSSQETDTQYF
>TRBJ2-5|TRBV12-2
CASRGGDDKTETQYF
>TRBJ1-1|TRBV21-1
CASSNGKGMNTEAFF
>TRBJ2-5|TRBV5-1
CASSRGLAGGLGETQYF
>TRBJ2-7|TRBV5-6
CASSLSGAYEQYF
>TRBJ1-3|TRBV18
CASSPTQIDRALISGNTIYF
>TRBJ1-1|TRBV12-1
CASPLGPTLNTEAFF
>TRBJ1-5|TRBV12-3/TRBV12-4
CASSSNSLTNQRQHF
>TRBJ2-2|TRBV6-1
CASKGTGSFSTGELFF
>TRBJ2-1|TRBV6-6
CASSYRFGLAGAYNEQFF
>TRBJ2-5|TRBV28
CASSPRTSAKTQYF
>TRBJ1-2|TRBV4-1
CASSQDWTGAHPYGYTF
>TRBJ2-1|TRBV4-3
CASSQESWGNEQFF
>TRBJ2-5|TRBV7-6
CASSRGWHLSQETQYF
>TRBJ2-3|TRBV5-1
CASSERAGADTQYF
>TRBJ1-2|TRBV5-6
CASSLWQNDYGYTF
>TRBJ2-4|TRBV7-9
CASSLGLLNIQYF
>TRBJ2-5|TRBV9
CASSVAPTVQETQYF
>TRBJ2-3|TRBV5-1
CASSDQGLTDTQYF
>TRBJ2-1|TRBV7-9
CASSPALAGASSYNEQFF
>TRBJ2-2|TRBV5-4
CASSLNRFGGLNTGELFF
>TRBJ2-1|TRBV7-6
CASSLGLLRNEQFF
>TRBJ1-1|TRBV7-2
CASSPPTSPGLVFF
>TRBJ1-4|TRBV7-2
CASSRQGGEKLFF
>TRBJ1-1|TRBV7-9
CASSPGTTGTGEAFF
>TRBJ2-1|TRBV5-1
CASSLRLAGDEQFF
>TRBJ2-3|TRBV19
CASSTLTGVFSEDTQYF
>TRBJ1-2|TRBV4-1
CASSQGYDLTNYGYTF
>TRBJ2-5|TRBV20-1
CSARLAGGPQQETQYF
>TRBJ2-5|TRBV29-1
CSVEPREAQETQYF
>TRBJ1-2|TRBV28
CASSWGSYYGYTF
>TRBJ2-3|TRBV6-2/TRBV6-3
CASSYDQGGADTQYF
>TRBJ2-4|TRBV3-1
CASSPGTGGSQYF
>TRBJ2-5|TRBV5-6
CASSWGQVFQETQYF
>TRBJ2-3|TRBV7-2
CASYRGGDTLTDTQYF
>TRBJ2-2|TRBV10-3
CAISLQSGELFF
>TRBJ2-1|TRBV11-3
CASSPHQGAWNEQFF
>TRBJ2-5|TRBV7-9
CASSLAPGSETQYF
>TRBJ2-1|TRBV5-1
CASSLPDRGVDEQFF
>TRBJ2-7|TRBV11-2
CASSSLQGRPYEQYF
>TRBJ2-3|TRBV20-1
CSATGFWGIGADTQYF
>TRBJ1-1|TRBV5-1
CATRRFGNTEAFF
>TRBJ2-3|TRBV6-6
CASSYSKGGQGGGTQYF
>TRBJ2-7|TRBV6-6
CASSYGRDPPSEQYF
>TRBJ2-1|TRBV29-1
CSADRGWGDHNEQFF
>TRBJ1-1|TRBV25-1
CASGRGAYGNTEAFF
>TRBJ2-1|TRBV4-1
CASSQTSLGNEQFF
>TRBJ2-3|TRBV7-3
CASSSGLAGSPMTDTQYF
>TRBJ2-7|TRBV7-6
CASSLRLAGGRSSYEQYF
>TRBJ2-3|TRBV28
CASSLIPDRAFQDTQYF
>TRBJ2-7|TRBV5-1
CASTLGTEQYF
>TRBJ2-7|TRBV4-3
CASSQEALNSYEQYF
>TRBJ1-6|TRBV19
CASAHGNNSPLHF
>TRBJ2-3|TRBV7-2
CASSLALGGGYLRTDTQYF
>TRBJ2-2|TRBV13
CASSNRVANTGELFF
>TRBJ1-2|TRBV13
CASSSGGQGGNYGYTF
>TRBJ1-1|TRBV19
CASRAGITEAFF
>TRBJ2-3|TRBV5-5
CASGGASSGDTQYF